Sequencing of this TCR beta chain was carried out in a study of vaccination and CD4 T cells after COVID-19. The wider study: In the control cultures, a CEFX pool, an HIV-1 Nef pool, or no peptide was supplied.

To note about this clonotype: Its antigen is undetermined.

CDR1 is KGHDR, CDR2 SFDVKD, per germline. V was cut by 0 bases and J by 2 bases, with 6 bases left in between. This CDR3 region has 14 residues. Treatment denoted: approximately nine-day PBMC culture with coronavirus spike peptide pools or control peptides (ViraFEST assay). Sequencing of the DNA from cultured CD4+ T cells was carried out with the Oncomine TCR Beta short-read assay. TCRdb re-called the PCR reads through MiXCR, storing one row per CDR3 protein. The sample contains about 12,000 distinct CDR3 sequences, roughly 44% of which appear only once. Study-wide results and caveats: Convalescent patients showed a median roughly 90% of reactive clones that were seen only post-vaccination. Clonotypes reactive to SARS-CoV-2 had a median that went up from roughly 21 to 40, but not significantly.

This chain links TRBV24-1 with TRBJ1-2; no reliable D call. Input material: CD4+ T cells from blood, cultured in vitro. The TCR originated in a human donor who had recovered from COVID-19. The CDR3 DNA reads as TGTGCCACCAGTGATTTGGGGCGGAACTATGGCTACACCTTC. It is translated as CATSDLGRNYGYTF.